The source of this T cell receptor beta chain is a study of T cells in Graves' hyperthyroidism and ophthalmopathy. The study, taken as a whole, reports: Researchers report that a 13 V-J model separated ophthalmopathy from stable hyperthyroidism.

Template material for amplifying TCR beta CDR3 regions consisted of RNA transcripts. In the first-round RT-PCR of the TCR CDR3, the HTBI primer set was used. Using its own MiXCR run on the multiplex PCR reads, TCRdb lists one record per CDR3 protein. This table holds hundreds of thousands of distinct CDR3 sequences, around 22% found once. Worth noting for this clonotype: Its antigen is still unknown. The junction differs from germline at one of its ends, possibly a read error.

This CDR3 region has 14 residues. In germline, CDR1 is MNHNS, CDR2 SASEGT. The authors took PBMCs from 8.5 to 10 ml fresh peripheral blood. The chain recombines TRBV6-1 with TRBJ2-5; 7 nucleotides align to TRBD1. The clonotype originates from a woman in her twenties or thirties with Graves' ophthalmopathy. Sequenced input: blood. CDR3 DNA: TGTGCCACCAGTCGTGGGGACAGCCAAGAGACCCAGTACTTC. Residues: CATSRGDSQETQYF.